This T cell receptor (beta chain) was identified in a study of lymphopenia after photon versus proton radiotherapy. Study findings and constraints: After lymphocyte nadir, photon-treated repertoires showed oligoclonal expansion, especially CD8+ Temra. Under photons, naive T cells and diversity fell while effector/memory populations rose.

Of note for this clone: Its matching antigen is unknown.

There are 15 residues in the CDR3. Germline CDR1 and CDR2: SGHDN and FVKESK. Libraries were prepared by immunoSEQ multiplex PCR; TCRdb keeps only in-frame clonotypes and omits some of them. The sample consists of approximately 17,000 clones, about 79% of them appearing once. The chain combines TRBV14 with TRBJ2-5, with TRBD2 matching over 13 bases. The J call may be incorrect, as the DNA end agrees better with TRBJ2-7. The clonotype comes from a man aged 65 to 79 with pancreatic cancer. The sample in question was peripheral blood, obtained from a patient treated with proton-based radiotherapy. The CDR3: CASSQGTSGVYEQYF. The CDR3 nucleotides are TGTGCCAGCAGCCAGGGGACTAGCGGGGTGTACGAGCAGTACTTC.